The 30 T cell receptor beta chains reported below all come from one sample, sequenced in a study of T cell responses to AZD1222 COVID-19 vaccine. Sequenced by immunoSEQ multiplex PCR; TCRdb stores in-frame clones only, minus some. The sample shows about 97,000 clones, more than 85% of them seen only once. Here the sequenced sample was peripheral blood, taken on day 0 of AZD1222 vaccination. These receptors came from an adult in good health.

This clone appeared once. The chain couples TRBV7-2 to TRBJ1-2; 7 bases agree with TRBD1. J gave up 4 bases and V 5 bases, and 10 bases lay outside the gene matches. The CDR3 is 15 residues long. The V gene's germline CDR1 is SGHTA and CDR2 FQGNSA. The CDR3 spells CASSPSSDRAYGYTF. For the CDR3, the DNA is TGTGCCAGCAGCCCCTCCTCCGACAGGGCCTATGGCTACACCTTC.

This chain links TRBV28 with TRBJ1-4, with 9 bases identical to TRBD1. The germline V gene has CDR1 MDHEN and CDR2 SYDVKM. V lost 5 bases and J lost 10; bases outside the gene matches: 14. The CDR3 runs to 16 residues. The CDR3 nucleotides read TGTGCCAGCAGTACCCATGCGGGACAGGGAGGTCGAAAACTGTTTTTT. Amino acids: CASSTHAGQGGRKLFF.

The V gene is TRBV9, the J gene TRBJ1-1; TRBD1 is a possible D gene (5 bases). CDR1 is SGDLS, CDR2 YYNGEE, per germline. This CDR3 contains 14 residues. Trimming removed 0 bases from V and 5 bases from J, with 11 bases in between. The CDR3 DNA follows: TGTGCCAGCAGCGTAGATGCTGGGGGGACTGAAGCTTTCTTT. Its translation: CASSVDAGGTEAFF.

The chain employs TRBV5-5 and TRBJ2-7; D is possibly TRBD1 (5 bases). The CDR3 has 15 amino acids. V was shortened by 4 bases and J by 12 bases, with 26 bases between the two germline ends. Germline assignment: CDR1 SGHKS and CDR2 YYEKEE (reference sequence). CDR3 region: CASSPPQGGLRVSYF. CDR3 coding DNA: TGTGCCAGCAGCCCCCCTCAGGGTGGCCTTCGCGTTTCGTACTTC.

This sequence joins TRBV6-5 and TRBJ1-2, with a possible D match to TRBD1 (5 bases). V gave up 6 bases and J gave up 8 bases, with 22 bases separating them. Germline V gene data show CDR1 as MNHEY and CDR2 as SVGAGI. The CDR3 sequence is 15 residues long. CDR3 residues: CASRGGQGEARGYTF. CDR3 in DNA: TGTGCCAGCAGAGGAGGTCAGGGAGAGGCCAGGGGCTACACCTTC.

This clone occurred once. The chain uses TRBV4-3 and TRBJ2-5; 11 bases map to TRBD1. CDR3 length: 16 residues. CDR1 and CDR2 (germline): LGHNA, YSLEER. The trim removed 0 bases at V and 6 bases at J, leaving 6 bases unmatched. The CDR3 spells CASSQDGDRGYKTQYF. The CDR3 nucleotides are TGCGCCAGCAGCCAAGATGGGGACAGGGGGTATAAGACCCAGTACTTC.

J is TRBJ2-7 and V is TRBV5-1; 11 bases match TRBD1. Germline CDR1 SGHRS, CDR2 YFSETQ. V lost 4 bases, J lost 3 bases, and 6 bases stayed unmatched. The CDR3 contains 15 residues. The CDR3 DNA reads as TGCGCCAGCAGCCCCCGGGGACAGGGGGGCTACGAGCAGTACTTC. Translating gives CASSPRGQGGYEQYF. The complete variable domain, with remaining parts taken from reference TRBV5-1 and TRBJ2-7, reads KAGVTQTPRYLIKTRGQQVTLSCSPISGHRSVSWYQQTPGQGLQFLFEYFSETQRNKGNFPGRFSGRQFSNSRSEMNVSTLELGDSALYLCASSPRGQGGYEQYFGPGTRLTVT.

As concerns this clone: One end of the junction is discordant with germline, which a read error may explain. The chain links TRBV7-8 to TRBJ2-7; 8 bases map to TRBD1. The CDR3 runs to 15 residues. Germline CDR1 is SGHVS and CDR2 is FQNEAQ. CDR3 DNA: TGTGCCAGCACCTTAGACAGGGGCGCTACCTACGAGCAGTACTTC. Encoded protein: CASTLDRGATYEQYF.

The genes are TRBV7-2 and TRBJ2-2, with a tentative D call TRBD1 (6 bases). This CDR3 comprises 18 residues. The germline V gene has CDR1 SGHTA and CDR2 FQGNSA. V was cut by 5 bases and J by 5 bases, with 24 bases left in between. CDR3 region: CASSARSGTIAGTGELFF. CDR3 sequence (DNA): TGTGCCAGCAGCGCGCGCTCCGGGACAATCGCTGGGACCGGGGAGCTGTTTTTT.

The chain combines TRBV9 with TRBJ2-1, with D possibly TRBD1 on 6 matching bases. Germline CDR1 and CDR2: SGDLS and YYNGEE. The CDR3 length is 16 residues. Trimming pared 0 bases from V and 2 bases from J, leaving 12 bases between. CDR3 sequence (DNA): TGTGCCAGCAGCGTAGATACAGGGCCTCCCTACAATGAGCAGTTCTTC. Translated: CASSVDTGPPYNEQFF. The variable domain in full, completed from reference TRBV9 and TRBJ2-1, reads DSGVTQTPKHLITATGQRVTLRCSPRSGDLSVYWYQQSLDQGLQFLIQYYNGEERAKGNILERFSAQQFPDLHSELNLSSLELGDSALYFCASSVDTGPPYNEQFFGPGTRLTVL.

The chain carries TRBV7-6 and TRBJ2-3; D is unclear. V lost 6 bases and J lost 2, with 15 bases in between. CDR1 and CDR2 from the germline V gene are SGHVS and FNYEAQ. The CDR3 is 15 amino acids. This CDR3 is CASSRVHSNTDTQYF. CDR3 coding DNA: TGTGCCAGCAGTCGTGTGCATAGCAACACAGATACGCAGTATTTT.

The gene calls are TRBV18 and TRBJ1-1; D uncertain. The V end lost 0 bases, the J end lost 0 bases, and 11 bases lay between the germline ends. The CDR3 is 16 residues long. The V gene's germline CDR1 is KGHSH and CDR2 LQKENI. CDR3 coding DNA: TGTGCCAGCTCACCACCCAGCACAGCCATGAACACTGAAGCTTTCTTT. This sequence encodes CASSPPSTAMNTEAFF.

This clone appeared a few times. V is TRBV6-5 and J is TRBJ1-1; D ambiguous. The CDR3 is 15 residues long. CDR1 and CDR2 (germline): MNHEY, SVGAGI. Trimming cost V 0 bases and J 4 bases, with 12 bases left between them. The CDR3 nucleotides are TGTGCCAGCAGTTACTCTGGTGTGCCGAGCACTGAAGCTTTCTTT. Protein: CASSYSGVPSTEAFF.

The CDR3 spells CAISHTGPPPYEQYF. The CDR3 DNA follows: TGTGCCATCAGTCACACAGGGCCCCCCCCGTACGAGCAGTACTTC. The genes are TRBV10-3 and TRBJ2-7, with D possibly TRBD1 on 6 matching bases. Trimming stripped 5 bases from V and 4 bases from J, with 18 bases between. This CDR3 contains 15 residues. The germline gives CDR1 ENHRY, CDR2 SYGVKD.

J is TRBJ1-2 and V is TRBV18; 12 bases line up with TRBD1. This CDR3 comprises 16 residues. The germline CDR1 and CDR2 sequences are KGHSH and LQKENI. V shed 1 base, J shed 2 bases, and the junction held 2 bases outside the gene matches. For the CDR3, the DNA is TGTGCCAGCTCACCACGGGACAGGGGGCTGAACTATGGCTACACCTTC. It is translated as CASSPRDRGLNYGYTF.

The J gene is TRBJ1-5, the V gene TRBV2, with D uncertain. Germline CDR1 is SNHLY and CDR2 is FYNNEI. The V gene lost 2 bases and the J gene lost 3 bases, with 11 bases spanning the gap. CDR3 size: 15 residues. CDR3: CASSESPSLNQPQHF. The CDR3 nucleotides read TGTGCCAGCAGTGAAAGTCCCAGCCTCAATCAGCCCCAGCATTTT.

This clone was observed a handful of times. The junction differs from germline at one of its ends, possibly a read error. V is TRBV7-7 and J is TRBJ2-1; the match to TRBD1 covers 11 bases. The length of the CDR3 is 14 residues. Germline V lookup: CDR1 SSHAT, CDR2 FNYEAQ (reference sequence). The CDR3 DNA is TGTGCTAGCAGCGTGGACAGGGGGCGGAATGAGCAGTTCTTC. Encoded protein: CASSVDRGRNEQFF.

The V and J genes are TRBV5-4 and TRBJ1-2, with TRBD1 matching over 7 bases. Trimming at V came to 3 bases and at J to 0 bases, leaving 5 bases not matched to a gene. Germline CDR1 is SGHNT and CDR2 is YYREEE (reference sequence). The CDR3 sequence is 15 residues long. CDR3: CASSSSGTANYGYTF. The CDR3 nucleotides read TGTGCCAGCAGCTCCTCCGGGACAGCTAACTATGGCTACACCTTC.

The chain has TRBV7-2 and TRBJ2-7, with TRBD2 as a possible D gene (6 bases). The CDR3 loop spans 14 amino acids. The V end was cut by 0 bases, the J end by 5 bases, with 11 bases between. Germline loops: CDR1 SGHTA, CDR2 FQGNSA. The CDR3 bases are TGTGCCAGCAGCTTAGCGCGGGAACCGAACGAGCAGTACTTC. This sequence encodes CASSLAREPNEQYF.

The chain recombines TRBV5-1 with TRBJ1-2; no reliable D call. Germline loops: CDR1 SGHRS, CDR2 YFSETQ. Trimming removed 0 bases from V and 2 bases from J, with 11 bases in between. The CDR3 loop spans 15 amino acids. CDR3 bases: TGCGCCAGCAGCTTGGAAGGGAACCAGAACTATGGCTACACCTTC. Translation: CASSLEGNQNYGYTF.

This chain links TRBV7-9 with TRBJ2-1; 11 positions agree with TRBD2. The CDR3 is 16 residues long. V lost 6 bases and J lost 1; bases outside the gene matches: 5. The V gene's germline CDR1 is SEHNR and CDR2 FQNEAQ (reference sequence). CDR3 in DNA: TGTGCCAGCAGTTTCGGGACTAGCGGTTCCTACAATGAGCAGTTCTTC. This encodes CASSFGTSGSYNEQFF.

The chain is built from TRBV18 and TRBJ2-7; D is unresolved. Trimming took 2 bases from V and 2 from J, leaving 13 bases between them. Germline V gene lookup returns CDR1 KGHSH and CDR2 LQKENI. CDR3 length equals 15 residues. The CDR3 DNA reads TGTGCCAGCTCACCAGAGTCGGGCAGTGCCTACGAGCAGTACTTC. Amino acid sequence: CASSPESGSAYEQYF.

The J gene is TRBJ1-5, the V gene TRBV28; D gene ambiguous. This CDR3 contains 16 residues. Trimming removed 2 bases from V and 5 bases from J, with 16 bases in between. Germline CDR1 and CDR2: MDHEN and SYDVKM. The CDR3 region is CASSLSGGPSDQPQHF. In DNA form, the CDR3 reads TGTGCCAGCAGTTTAAGCGGAGGGCCCTCCGATCAGCCCCAGCATTTT.

The V call is TRBV7-9, the J call TRBJ1-5; 8 nucleotides align to TRBD1. Germline V CDR1 and CDR2: SEHNR, FQNEAQ (reference sequence). The CDR3 totals 14 residues. Trimming cost V 5 bases and J 6 bases; bases outside gene matches: 6. The CDR3 sequence: CASSPGTGSQPQHF. The CDR3 DNA reads TGTGCCAGCAGCCCCGGGACAGGTAGTCAGCCCCAGCATTTT.

The J gene is TRBJ2-7, the V gene TRBV4-2; 7 bases are a match to TRBD1. The CDR3 loop spans 15 amino acids. CDR1 LGHNA and CDR2 YNFKEQ come from the germline V gene. Trimming cost V 2 bases and J 0 bases; bases outside gene matches: 4. CDR3 in DNA: TGTGCCAGCAGCCAATTCGGGACAGACTCCTACGAGCAGTACTTC. The encoded protein is CASSQFGTDSYEQYF.

This chain links TRBV24-1 with TRBJ2-2; TRBD1 might be the D (6 bases). Germline CDR1 reads KGHDR; CDR2 reads SFDVKD. CDR3 size: 15 residues. V lost 4 bases and J 4 bases, leaving 12 bases between the germline ends. CDR3 DNA: TGTGCCACCAGTGACAACAGGGTGAGCACCGGGGAGCTGTTTTTT. Encoded protein: CATSDNRVSTGELFF.

The gene calls are TRBV11-2 and TRBJ1-1; D gene unclear. Trimming stripped 1 base from V and 1 base from J, with 4 bases between. This CDR3 is 13 amino acids long. The germline gives CDR1 SGHAT, CDR2 FQNNGV. CDR3: CASSLVQNTEAFF. The CDR3 nucleotides are TGTGCCAGCAGCTTAGTTCAGAACACTGAAGCTTTCTTT. Looking up the rest from reference TRBV11-2 and TRBJ1-1 gives the full variable domain: EAGVAQSPRYKIIEKRQSVAFWCNPISGHATLYWYQQILGQGPKLLIQFQNNGVVDDSQLPKDRFSAERLKGVDSTLKIQPAKLEDSAVYLCASSLVQNTEAFFGQGTRLTVV.

This chain joins TRBV10-3 and TRBJ1-1, with 7 nucleotides matching TRBD1. V shed 6 bases, J shed 1 base, and the junction held 5 bases outside the gene matches. Per the germline V gene, CDR1 is ENHRY and CDR2 is SYGVKD. The CDR3 has 14 amino acids. In nucleotides, the CDR3 is TGTGCCATCAGACAGGGGCGGGAGAACACTGAAGCTTTCTTT. Residues: CAIRQGRENTEAFF.

The chain joins TRBV5-1 to TRBJ2-1; either TRBD1 or TRBD2 may supply D (5 bases each). Between the trimmed V and J ends, which lost 4 bases and 6 bases, there was a span of 11 bases. The CDR3 runs 13 residues. CDR1 and CDR2 (germline): SGHRS, YFSETQ. Here the CDR3 DNA reads TGCGCCAGCAGCCCCGTAGGGACCAATGAGCAGTTCTTC. Translating gives CASSPVGTNEQFF.

CDR3 sequence reads: CASSLGQGVNNEQFF. The CDR3 DNA follows: TGCGCCAGCAGCTTGGGACAGGGGGTTAACAATGAGCAGTTCTTC. This sequence joins TRBV5-1 and TRBJ2-1, with 9 bases fitting TRBD1. Trimming took 0 bases from V and 5 from J; bases not matched to a gene: 3. The germline V gene has CDR1 SGHRS and CDR2 YFSETQ. CDR3 length: 15 amino acids.